Listed here are 30 T cell receptor beta chains from one sample, sequenced in a study of T cells in Graves' hyperthyroidism and ophthalmopathy. TCR beta CDR3 regions were amplified from RNA. When the TCR CDR3 underwent first-round RT-PCR, the HTBI primer set was used. TCRdb used MiXCR to reprocess the multiplex PCR reads, holding one entry per CDR3 protein. In the table there are under 400,000 distinct CDR3 sequences, over 15% of which are singletons. Sequenced sample: blood. These receptor sequences come from a woman aged 45-65 years with Graves' hyperthyroidism.

This clonotype was observed many times. The CDR3 bases are TGTGCCAGCAGTCTGGGGGGACTAGCGGGAGCCGGTGAGCAGTTCTTC. Encoded protein: CASSLGGLAGAGEQFF. V is TRBV3-1 and J is TRBJ2-1, with 14 bases aligning to TRBD2. V shed 6 bases, J shed 9 bases, and the junction held 10 bases outside the gene matches. Germline CDR1 and CDR2: LGHDT and YNNKEL (reference sequence). This CDR3 spans 16 amino acids.

This clonotype has ten or more counts. V gene TRBV2 combines with J gene TRBJ1-5, with no clear D. From germline, CDR1 is SNHLY and CDR2 FYNNEI. The ends were cut back, 8 bases at V and 2 bases at J, with 13 bases in the middle. The CDR3 consists of 14 residues. The CDR3 here is CASSSSLGNQPQHF. The CDR3 DNA reads as TGTGCCAGCTCATCTTCCCTCGGCAATCAGCCCCAGCATTTT.

This clonotype was recorded a few times. The genes are TRBV7-9 and TRBJ2-1, with 7 bases that match TRBD2. Germline assignment: CDR1 SEHNR and CDR2 FQNEAQ (reference sequence). CDR3 length: 13 amino acids. The V gene end was trimmed by 1 base and the J gene end by 9 bases; junction bases not matched to a gene: 3. The CDR3 DNA reads TGTGCCAGCAGCTTAGAAACTAGCGTTGAGCAGTTCTTC. This encodes CASSLETSVEQFF. Full variable domain (outside the CDR3, taken from reference TRBV7-9 and TRBJ2-1): DTGVSQNPRHKITKRGQNVTFRCDPISEHNRLYWYRQTLGQGPEFLTYFQNEAQLEKSRLLSDRFSAERPKGSFSTLEIQRTEQGDSAMYLCASSLETSVEQFFGPGTRLTVL.

This clonotype was seen at least ten times. V gene TRBV11-1 combines with J gene TRBJ2-7; weak D call: TRBD1 (6 bases). The V end lost 4 bases, the J end lost 6 bases, and 13 bases lay between the germline ends. CDR3 length: 13 amino acids. Per germline, CDR1 SGHAT and CDR2 FQDESV (reference sequence). CDR3 nucleotides: TGTGCCAGCAGCTGGGCGGTGACAGGCGAGCAGTACTTC. It codes for CASSWAVTGEQYF.

This clonotype was picked up a small number of times. The chain carries TRBV20-1 and TRBJ2-7; D gene unclear. CDR3 length equals 12 residues. V lost 6 bases and J lost 0, with 9 bases in between. Germline values: CDR1 DFQATT, CDR2 SNEGSKA (reference sequence). The DNA of the CDR3 is TGCAGTGCCCTCTATGGCTCCTACGAGCAGTACTTC. Translation gives CSALYGSYEQYF.

This chain joins TRBV5-6 and TRBJ1-2; 7 bases are a match to TRBD1. This CDR3 is 14 amino acids long. Germline lookup yields CDR1 SGHDT and CDR2 YYEEEE. V was clipped by 5 bases and J by 4 bases; unmatched bases: 8. Here the CDR3 DNA reads TGTGCCAGCAGTAACCTCCGGGACAGCTATGGCTACACCTTC. Protein: CASSNLRDSYGYTF.

The rearrangement uses TRBV10-3 and TRBJ2-2; 13 bases agree with TRBD2. J gave up 3 bases and V 4 bases, and 11 bases lay outside the gene matches. The CDR3 is 19 amino acids. Looked up from germline, CDR1 is ENHRY and CDR2 is SYGVKD. This chain's CDR3 is CAISVRTGLAGSHTGELFF. The CDR3, as DNA: TGTGCCATCAGTGTTCGTACGGGACTAGCGGGAAGTCACACCGGGGAGCTGTTTTTT.

The rearrangement links TRBV19 to TRBJ2-2; 7 bases fit TRBD2. V lost 10 bases, J lost 3 bases, and 5 bases stayed unmatched. The CDR3 is made up of 13 amino acids. Germline CDR1 reads LNHDA; CDR2 reads SQIVND (reference sequence). CDR3 sequence reads: CATCREDTGELFF. The CDR3 region has the DNA TGTGCCACCTGCCGGGAGGACACCGGGGAGCTGTTTTTT.

This clonotype was detected ten times or more. V usage is TRBV2 and J usage is TRBJ2-7; the match to TRBD1 covers 8 bases. Per germline, CDR1 SNHLY and CDR2 FYNNEI. Losses at the gene ends were 8 bases for V and 7 bases for J; bases not matched to a gene: 7. The CDR3 runs 12 residues. This CDR3 is CASGTGLLEQYV. The CDR3 nucleotides read TGTGCCAGCGGGACAGGCCTCCTGGAGCAGTACGTC.

The V and J genes are TRBV14 and TRBJ2-3; D is uncertain. The CDR3 contains 16 residues. CDR1 and CDR2 (germline): SGHDN, FVKESK. The V end lost 0 bases, the J end lost 1 base, and 11 bases lay between the germline ends. CDR3 residues: CASSQDGRKGTDTQYF. CDR3 nucleotide sequence: TGTGCCAGCAGCCAAGACGGGCGGAAGGGCACAGATACGCAGTATTTT. Together with reference TRBV14 and TRBJ2-3, the CDR3 gives the full variable domain: EAGVTQFPSHSVIEKGQTVTLRCDPISGHDNLYWYRRVMGKEIKFLLHFVKESKQDESGMPNNRFLAERTGGTYSTLKVQPAELEDSGVYFCASSQDGRKGTDTQYFGPGTRLTVL.

The chain couples TRBV28 to TRBJ2-7; D possibly corresponds to TRBD1 (6 bases). Trimming cost V 5 bases and J 7 bases, with 15 bases left between them. The length of the CDR3 is 13 residues. Germline CDR1 and CDR2: MDHEN and SYDVKM. CDR3 sequence reads: CASSSHQGNEQYF. CDR3 sequence (DNA): TGTGCCAGCAGTAGCCACCAGGGGAATGAGCAGTACTTC. Variable domain in full (rest from reference TRBV28 and TRBJ2-7): DVKVTQSSRYLVKRTGEKVFLECVQDMDHENMFWYRQDPGLGLRLIYFSYDVKMKEKGDIPEGYSVSREKKERFSLILESASTNQTSMYLCASSSHQGNEQYFGPGTRLTVT.

The genes are TRBV5-6 and TRBJ1-3; the D gene is possibly TRBD1 (5 bases). The CDR3 runs 15 residues. Trimming removed 4 bases at V and 4 bases at J, with 15 bases between. Germline values: CDR1 SGHDT, CDR2 YYEEEE. The DNA for the CDR3 is TGTGCCAGCAGCGCGGGTGGGACGTACGGAAACACCATATATTTT. Translated: CASSAGGTYGNTIYF.

The chain has TRBV5-1 and TRBJ2-1; 9 nucleotides line up with TRBD2. After removal of 4 bases from V and 8 bases from J, the junction contained 13 bases not matched to a gene. There are 16 residues in the CDR3. CDR1 SGHRS and CDR2 YFSETQ come from the germline V gene. CDR3: CASSGDIAGERDEQFF. The CDR3 region has the DNA TGCGCCAGCAGCGGGGATATAGCGGGAGAGCGGGATGAGCAGTTCTTC.

The chain links TRBV6-1 to TRBJ1-1; tentatively, D is TRBD1 (5 bases). Germline-derived CDR1 and CDR2 are MNHNS and SASEGT. Trimming took off 8 bases at V and 8 bases at J, with 15 bases between the two ends. The length of the CDR3 is 12 residues. CDR3: CASLGLVTEAFF. CDR3 bases: TGTGCCAGCTTGGGACTCGTTACGGAAGCTTTCTTT.

This sequence joins TRBV12-3 or TRBV12-4 and TRBJ1-3; D is possibly TRBD1 (6 bases). The CDR3 has 15 amino acids. Trimming took off 6 bases at V and 2 bases at J, with 14 bases between the two ends. CDR3 coding DNA: TGTGCCAGCAGGGAACAGGGTTCGGCTGGAAACACCATATATTTT. Amino acid sequence: CASREQGSAGNTIYF.

This chain connects TRBV5-1 to TRBJ1-4; D not certain. Germline CDR1 and CDR2: SGHRS and YFSETQ. This CDR3 spans 14 amino acids. V lost 4 bases to trimming and J lost 7 bases, with 14 bases between them. The CDR3, as DNA: TGCGCCAGCAGCCAAGAAAGTCGAGGTGAAAAACTGTTTTTT. It translates to CASSQESRGEKLFF.

The chain is built from TRBV5-6 and TRBJ1-4, with 8 bases lining up with TRBD1. The V gene end was trimmed by 4 bases and the J gene end by 8 bases; junction bases not matched to a gene: 10. Germline V gives CDR1 SGHDT, CDR2 YYEEEE. There are 15 residues in the CDR3. DNA for the CDR3: TGTGCCAGCAGCCAGACGACAGGGGTTCGCGAAAAACTGTTTTTT. This gives the protein CASSQTTGVREKLFF.

This clonotype was seen a few times. This chain uses TRBV9 with TRBJ2-5; 7 nucleotides align to TRBD2. Trimming at V came to 0 bases and at J to 3 bases, leaving 8 bases not matched to a gene. This CDR3 comprises 16 residues. Germline V lookup: CDR1 SGDLS, CDR2 YYNGEE. For the CDR3, the DNA is TGTGCCAGCAGCGTAGAAGCGGGACTAAAAGAAGAGACCCAGTACTTC. This sequence encodes CASSVEAGLKEETQYF. The full variable domain, completed using reference TRBV9 and TRBJ2-5, is DSGVTQTPKHLITATGQRVTLRCSPRSGDLSVYWYQQSLDQGLQFLIQYYNGEERAKGNILERFSAQQFPDLHSELNLSSLELGDSALYFCASSVEAGLKEETQYFGPGTRLLVL.

This clonotype was observed many times. The V gene is TRBV27, the J gene TRBJ2-1; perhaps TRBD2 as D (5 bases). CDR1 MNHEY and CDR2 SMNVEV come from the germline V gene (reference sequence). The CDR3 spans 16 residues. V was shortened by 3 bases and J by 4 bases, with 16 bases between the two germline ends. CDR3 sequence reads: CASSFSDSQRYNEQFF. CDR3 bases: TGTGCCAGCAGTTTTTCGGACTCGCAGCGATACAATGAGCAGTTCTTC.

This clonotype was seen a few times. The chain has TRBV6-1 and TRBJ2-3, with TRBD2 identical over 12 bases. Germline CDR1 MNHNS, CDR2 SASEGT. The CDR3 has 16 amino acids. With 4 bases clipped from V and 5 bases from J, the junction kept 7 bases outside the gene matches. The CDR3 region has the DNA TGTGCCAGCAGTGTTCTAGCGGGAGGGCCGGGAGATACGCAGTATTTT. Its protein product is CASSVLAGGPGDTQYF.

This chain connects TRBV19 to TRBJ1-1; no clear D gene. The CDR3 consists of 13 residues. Germline V CDR1 and CDR2: LNHDA, SQIVND (reference sequence). Trimming pared 6 bases from V and 0 bases from J, leaving 8 bases between. In DNA form, the CDR3 reads TGTGCCAGTAGGTCAATAATGAACACTGAAGCTTTCTTT. This sequence encodes CASRSIMNTEAFF. The entire variable domain, with the rest obtained from reference TRBV19 and TRBJ1-1, is as follows: DGGITQSPKYLFRKEGQNVTLSCEQNLNHDAMYWYRQDPGQGLRLIYYSQIVNDFQKGDIAEGYSVSREKKESFPLTVTSAQKNPTAFYLCASRSIMNTEAFFGQGTRLTVV.

This clonotype was counted many times. The V gene is TRBV7-8, the J gene TRBJ1-1; 8 nucleotides align to TRBD1. Looked up from germline, CDR1 is SGHVS and CDR2 is FQNEAQ. This CDR3 comprises 16 residues. The V gene end was trimmed by 4 bases and the J gene end by 0 bases; junction bases not matched to a gene: 7. CDR3: CASSWGTGGMNTEAFF. CDR3 coding DNA: TGTGCCAGCAGCTGGGGGACAGGCGGGATGAACACTGAAGCTTTCTTT. Combining the CDR3 with reference TRBV7-8 and TRBJ1-1 gives the whole variable domain GAGVSQSPRYKVAKRGQDVALRCDPISGHVSLFWYQQALGQGPEFLTYFQNEAQLDKSGLPSDRFFAERPEGSVSTLKIQRTQQEDSAVYLCASSWGTGGMNTEAFFGQGTRLTVV.

The chain links TRBV7-9 to TRBJ2-5, with 7 bases that match TRBD1. Germline V CDR1 and CDR2: SEHNR, FQNEAQ (reference sequence). V dropped 5 bases and J dropped 2; count of bases not matched to a gene: 11. This CDR3 has 16 amino acids. As DNA, the CDR3 is TGTGCCAGCAGCCCGCCCGGGGCAGGGGGTCAAGAGACCCAGTACTTC. This codes for CASSPPGAGGQETQYF. Looking up the rest from reference TRBV7-9 and TRBJ2-5 gives the full variable domain: DTGVSQNPRHKITKRGQNVTFRCDPISEHNRLYWYRQTLGQGPEFLTYFQNEAQLEKSRLLSDRFSAERPKGSFSTLEIQRTEQGDSAMYLCASSPPGAGGQETQYFGPGTRLLVL.

The chain is built from TRBV5-1 and TRBJ1-1, with D unclear. The germline V and J ends were trimmed by 5 bases and 5 bases, with 13 bases remaining between them. This CDR3 comprises 13 residues. Germline V CDR1 and CDR2: SGHRS, YFSETQ. The chain's CDR3 is CASRGSHPTEAFF. The CDR3 DNA is TGCGCCAGCAGAGGCTCCCATCCAACTGAAGCTTTCTTT.

This sequence joins TRBV30 and TRBJ2-7, with TRBD1 as a possible D gene (5 bases). This CDR3 comprises 13 residues. CDR1 and CDR2 from the germline V gene are GTSNPN and SVGIG (reference sequence). Trimming left V 2 bases short and J 2 bases short, with 10 bases between. The CDR3 is CAWSLDTTYEQYF. DNA for the CDR3: TGTGCCTGGAGTTTGGACACAACCTACGAGCAGTACTTC.

This clonotype occurred a few times. This chain connects TRBV9 to TRBJ2-5, with TRBD2 identical over 10 bases. The CDR3 covers 16 residues. The germline V gene has CDR1 SGDLS and CDR2 YYNGEE. V dropped 0 bases and J dropped 5; count of bases not matched to a gene: 7. The CDR3 reads CASSVGSSGSRETQYF. As DNA, the CDR3 is TGTGCCAGCAGCGTAGGGTCTAGCGGGAGTCGGGAGACCCAGTACTTC.

The chain combines TRBV12-3 or TRBV12-4 with TRBJ2-7; possible D gene TRBD1, 5 bases. V dropped 6 bases and J dropped 6 bases, with 12 bases sitting between them. There are 12 residues in the CDR3. DNA for the CDR3: TGTGCCAGCAGGCAGGGTTCCGGCGAGCAGTACTTC. The encoded protein is CASRQGSGEQYF.

V and J are TRBV30 and TRBJ2-3, with 7 bases lining up with TRBD2. The length of the CDR3 is 16 residues. Per germline, CDR1 GTSNPN and CDR2 SVGIG (reference sequence). Trimming removed 2 bases from V and 2 bases from J; junction bases left unmatched: 10. The CDR3 loop is CAWSLGQGGFTDTQYF. The DNA for the CDR3 is TGTGCCTGGAGTCTAGGGCAGGGAGGGTTCACAGATACGCAGTATTTT.

CDR3 coding DNA: TGTGCCAGCAGCTTCCCAACCGAGACCCAGTACTTC. It codes for CASSFPTETQYF. The rearrangement links TRBV11-2 to TRBJ2-5, with D unresolved. The CDR3 is made up of 12 amino acids. Germline V gene sequence: CDR1 SGHAT, CDR2 FQNNGV. V lost 3 bases to trimming and J lost 5 bases, with 7 bases between them.

The J gene is TRBJ2-1, the V gene TRBV29-1, with 7 bases identical to TRBD1. V was clipped by 7 bases and J by 6 bases; unmatched bases: 6. CDR1 and CDR2 (germline): SQVTM, ANQGSEA. The CDR3 totals 12 residues. CDR3 in DNA: TGCAGCGCAGGGGACAGCCCCAATGAGCAGTTCTTC. It translates to CSAGDSPNEQFF.